The 19 T cell receptor beta chains below come from one sample, sequenced in a study of control samples from healthy donors and cancer patients. Profiled with immunoSEQ multiplex PCR; TCRdb holds only in-frame clones, not every one. The table records 90,000 or so clones, approximately 88% of them present only once. The specimen sequenced was PBMCs. The receptors come from a man aged 65-85 years with lung cancer.

V gene TRBV4-1 combines with J gene TRBJ1-1, with D maybe TRBD1 (5 bases). Deletions cut 0 bases from V and 6 bases from J, with 17 bases between. Germline V gene lookup returns CDR1 MGHRA and CDR2 YSYEKL. This CDR3 contains 16 residues. CDR3 protein: CASSQEKSQGEPEAFF. DNA of the CDR3: TGCGCCAGCAGCCAAGAGAAAAGCCAGGGAGAGCCTGAAGCTTTCTTT.

CDR3: CSASQGTVFFTEAFF. CDR3 sequence (DNA): TGCAGTGCTAGTCAAGGGACAGTCTTTTTCACTGAAGCTTTCTTT. The chain carries TRBV20-1 and TRBJ1-1; 7 bases align to TRBD1. The CDR3 has 15 amino acids. The V segment lost 3 bases and the J segment 4 bases; nucleotides outside the gene matches: 11. Per germline, CDR1 DFQATT and CDR2 SNEGSKA (reference sequence).

The chain joins TRBV7-9 to TRBJ2-3, with a possible D match to TRBD2 (5 bases). CDR3 length: 14 amino acids. The V end lost 4 bases, the J end lost 2 bases, and 10 bases lay between the germline ends. Germline loops: CDR1 SEHNR, CDR2 FQNEAQ (reference sequence). The CDR3 DNA is TGTGCCAGCAGCTCGGGGTCTTTCACAGATACGCAGTATTTT. The encoded protein is CASSSGSFTDTQYF.

The chain uses TRBV19 and TRBJ2-3, with D possibly matching TRBD2 (7 bases). V lost 5 bases to trimming and J lost 8 bases, with 14 bases between them. Germline V CDR1 and CDR2: LNHDA, SQIVND (reference sequence). CDR3 length equals 13 residues. This CDR3 reads CASSGRGGSTQYF. The CDR3, as DNA: TGTGCCAGTAGTGGCAGGGGAGGGAGTACGCAGTATTTT.

V gene TRBV27 combines with J gene TRBJ2-5; TRBD2 agrees at 11 bases. The J segment lost 1 base and the V segment lost 5 bases, leaving 3 bases of the junction unmatched. This CDR3 is 15 amino acids long. Germline values: CDR1 MNHEY, CDR2 SMNVEV (reference sequence). The CDR3 region has the DNA TGTGCCAGCAGTCAACTAGCGGGGGCCCAAGAGACCCAGTACTTC. Protein product: CASSQLAGAQETQYF.

The rearrangement links TRBV19 to TRBJ2-5, with 7 bases matching TRBD1. Germline lookup yields CDR1 LNHDA and CDR2 SQIVND (reference sequence). V trimming: 5 bases; J trimming: 4 bases; junction bases outside the gene matches: 4. There are 13 residues in the CDR3. This chain's CDR3 is CASSRQGLETQYF. Written as DNA, the CDR3 is TGTGCCAGTAGTCGACAGGGCTTAGAGACCCAGTACTTC.

The rearrangement links TRBV3-1 (or the pseudogene TRBV3-2) to TRBJ2-1; D is ambiguous. Trimming cost V 0 bases and J 2 bases, with 8 bases left between them. The CDR3 extends over 15 amino acids. Germline assignment: CDR1 LGHDT and CDR2 YNNKEL (reference sequence). Here the CDR3 DNA reads TGTGCCAGCAGCCAAGAAGCACTGGCCTACAATGAGCAGTTCTTC. This sequence encodes CASSQEALAYNEQFF.

This clone was observed a single time. This sequence joins TRBV27 and TRBJ2-1; 9 bases are a match to TRBD1. Germline V lookup: CDR1 MNHEY, CDR2 SMNVEV (reference sequence). The V gene end was trimmed by 3 bases and the J gene end by 14 bases; junction bases not matched to a gene: 2. This CDR3 contains 11 residues. CDR3 sequence reads: CASSFGTGKFF. The CDR3 bases are TGTGCCAGCAGTTTTGGGACAGGGAAGTTCTTC.

The chain employs TRBV6-4 and TRBJ1-6, with unresolved D. From germline, CDR1 is MRHNA and CDR2 SNTAGT. V was clipped by 3 bases and J by 2 bases, with 11 bases between them. The CDR3 covers 16 residues. CDR3 in DNA: TGTGCCAGCAGTGAAGTTCCGGGTGCCTATAATTCACCCCTCCACTTT. Amino acid sequence: CASSEVPGAYNSPLHF.

The V gene is TRBV2, the J gene TRBJ1-2, with 7 bases that match TRBD1. CDR1 and CDR2 (germline): SNHLY, FYNNEI. There are 14 residues in the CDR3. Trimming at V came to 8 bases and at J to 4 bases, leaving 10 bases not matched to a gene. This chain's CDR3 is CASQGGAPGYGYTF. The CDR3 coding sequence is TGTGCCAGCCAGGGGGGGGCGCCAGGCTATGGCTACACCTTC. Drawing the rest from reference TRBV2 and TRBJ1-2, the complete variable domain is EPEVTQTPSHQVTQMGQEVILRCVPISNHLYFYWYRQILGQKVEFLVSFYNNEISEKSEIFDDQFSVERPDGSNFTLKIRSTKLEDSAMYFCASQGGAPGYGYTFGSGTRLTVV.

The V and J genes are TRBV6-5 and TRBJ2-1; 16 bases map to TRBD2. Looked up from germline, CDR1 is MNHEY and CDR2 is SVGAGI. The CDR3 sequence is 15 residues long. The junction had 1 base not matched to a gene; V was cut back by 6 bases and J by 5 bases. The CDR3: CASSGTSGGDNEQFF. The CDR3 DNA reads as TGTGCCAGCAGCGGGACTAGCGGGGGGGACAATGAGCAGTTCTTC.

V usage is TRBV3-1 (or the pseudogene TRBV3-2) and J usage is TRBJ2-3; D may be TRBD1 (5 bases). The V and J ends lost 5 bases and 9 bases respectively, with 15 bases between them. CDR1 and CDR2 (germline): LGHDT, YNNKEL (reference sequence). This CDR3 spans 13 amino acids. The CDR3 DNA reads as TGTGCCAGCAGCACCCTAAGGCAGGGAACGCAGTATTTT. The encoded protein is CASSTLRQGTQYF.

V usage is TRBV6-6 and J usage is TRBJ1-5; D is perhaps TRBD1 (5 bases). Germline assignment: CDR1 MNHNY and CDR2 SVGAGI (reference sequence). The length of the CDR3 is 14 residues. V lost 2 bases and J lost 3, with 8 bases in between. The CDR3 sequence: CASSYMGDNQPQHF. In DNA form, the CDR3 reads TGTGCCAGCAGTTACATGGGGGACAATCAGCCCCAGCATTTT.

The chain links TRBV5-4 to TRBJ2-7; D uncertain. The CDR3 covers 15 residues. Germline V lookup: CDR1 SGHNT, CDR2 YYREEE (reference sequence). V lost 1 base and J lost 0, with 11 bases in between. The CDR3 coding sequence is TGTGCCAGCAGCTTGTCAGCTCCCCTCTCCTACGAGCAGTACTTC. Protein: CASSLSAPLSYEQYF.

In this sample, this clone turned up a few times. The chain is built from TRBV10-3 and TRBJ2-3; 8 bases agree with TRBD2. J gave up 3 bases and V 4 bases, and 6 bases lay outside the gene matches. The length of the CDR3 is 15 residues. Germline CDR1 is ENHRY and CDR2 is SYGVKD. Written as DNA, the CDR3 is TGTGCCATCAGTGCCCGGGGGGGAACGACAGATACGCAGTATTTT. Amino acids: CAISARGGTTDTQYF.

The J gene is TRBJ1-1, the V gene TRBV5-1; TRBD1 might be the D (6 bases). In germline, CDR1 is SGHRS, CDR2 YFSETQ. Trimming cost V 1 base and J 4 bases, with 8 bases left between them. This CDR3 contains 13 residues. The CDR3 region is CASSLSRGTEAFF. CDR3 DNA sequence: TGCGCCAGCAGCTTGAGCAGGGGCACTGAAGCTTTCTTT.

The V gene is TRBV24-1, the J gene TRBJ2-3, with 10 bases aligning to TRBD2. In germline, CDR1 is KGHDR, CDR2 SFDVKD. This CDR3 has 15 residues. The V and J ends lost 6 bases and 5 bases, in that order; junction bases with no gene match: 7. CDR3 sequence (DNA): TGTGCCACCAGTCCCAGCGGGGGGGCCGGAGATACGCAGTATTTT. This sequence encodes CATSPSGGAGDTQYF.

The rearrangement joins TRBV28 to TRBJ1-1, with D unresolved. In germline, CDR1 is MDHEN, CDR2 SYDVKM. Trimming took off 5 bases at V and 1 base at J, with 8 bases between the two ends. CDR3 size: 13 residues. DNA for the CDR3: TGTGCCAGCAGTACGGTCCCGAACACTGAAGCTTTCTTT. Translation: CASSTVPNTEAFF. The variable domain in full, with the rest retrieved from reference TRBV28 and TRBJ1-1, is DVKVTQSSRYLVKRTGEKVFLECVQDMDHENMFWYRQDPGLGLRLIYFSYDVKMKEKGDIPEGYSVSREKKERFSLILESASTNQTSMYLCASSTVPNTEAFFGQGTRLTVV.

This chain uses TRBV30 with TRBJ1-5; D gene uncertain. Trimming took 2 bases from V and 2 from J, leaving 7 bases between them. There are 13 residues in the CDR3. Germline V gene lookup returns CDR1 GTSNPN and CDR2 SVGIG (reference sequence). The CDR3: CAWSTAGNQPQHF. CDR3 DNA sequence: TGTGCCTGGAGTACGGCAGGCAATCAGCCCCAGCATTTT.